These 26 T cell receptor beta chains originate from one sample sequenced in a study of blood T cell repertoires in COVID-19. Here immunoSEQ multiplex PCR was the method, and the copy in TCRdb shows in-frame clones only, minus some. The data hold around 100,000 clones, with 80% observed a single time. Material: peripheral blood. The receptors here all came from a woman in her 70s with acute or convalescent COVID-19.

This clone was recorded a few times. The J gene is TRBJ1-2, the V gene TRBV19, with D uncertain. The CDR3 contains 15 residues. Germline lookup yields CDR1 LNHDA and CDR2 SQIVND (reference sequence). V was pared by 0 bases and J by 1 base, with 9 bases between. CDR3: CASSIDPYSNYGYTF. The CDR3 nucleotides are TGTGCCAGTAGTATAGATCCGTACAGTAACTATGGCTACACCTTC.

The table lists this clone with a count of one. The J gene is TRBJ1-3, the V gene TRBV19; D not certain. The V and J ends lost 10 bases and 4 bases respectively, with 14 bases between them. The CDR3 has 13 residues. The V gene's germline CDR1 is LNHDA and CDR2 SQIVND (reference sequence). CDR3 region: CATRPLAGNTIYF. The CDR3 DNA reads TGTGCCACCAGGCCGCTCGCAGGAAACACCATATATTTT.

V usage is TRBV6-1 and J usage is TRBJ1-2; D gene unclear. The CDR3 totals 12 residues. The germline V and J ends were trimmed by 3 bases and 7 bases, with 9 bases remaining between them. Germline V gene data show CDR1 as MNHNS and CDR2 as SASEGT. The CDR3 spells CASSESGLGYTF. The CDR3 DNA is TGTGCCAGCAGTGAGAGCGGGCTTGGCTACACCTTC.

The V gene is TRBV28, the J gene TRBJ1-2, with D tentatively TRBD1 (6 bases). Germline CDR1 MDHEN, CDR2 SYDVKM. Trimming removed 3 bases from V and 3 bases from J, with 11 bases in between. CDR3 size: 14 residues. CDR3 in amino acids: CASSFPGQYYGYTF. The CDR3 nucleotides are TGTGCCAGCAGTTTTCCCGGACAGTACTATGGCTACACCTTC.

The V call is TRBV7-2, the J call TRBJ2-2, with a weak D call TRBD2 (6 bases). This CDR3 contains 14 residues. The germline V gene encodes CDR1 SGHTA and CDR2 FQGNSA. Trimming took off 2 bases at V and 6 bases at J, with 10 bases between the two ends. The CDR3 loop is CASSLKSGAGELFF. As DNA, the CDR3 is TGTGCCAGCAGCTTAAAATCGGGGGCCGGGGAGCTGTTTTTT.

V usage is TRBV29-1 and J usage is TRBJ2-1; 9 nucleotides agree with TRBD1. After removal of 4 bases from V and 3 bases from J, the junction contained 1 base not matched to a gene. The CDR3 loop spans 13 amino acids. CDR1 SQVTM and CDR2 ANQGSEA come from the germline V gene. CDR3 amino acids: CSVGTGDYNEQFF. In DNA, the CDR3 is TGCAGCGTTGGGACAGGGGACTACAATGAGCAGTTCTTC.

CDR3 DNA sequence: TGTGCCAGCAGTTTATTATTCGGGGGAAACTATCAGCCCCAGCATTTT. Translated, it gives CASSLLFGGNYQPQHF. The chain joins TRBV28 to TRBJ1-5; a weak D match, TRBD1 (5 bases). V was cut by 1 base and J by 5 bases, with 15 bases left in between. Looked up from germline, CDR1 is MDHEN and CDR2 is SYDVKM. The CDR3 has 16 residues.

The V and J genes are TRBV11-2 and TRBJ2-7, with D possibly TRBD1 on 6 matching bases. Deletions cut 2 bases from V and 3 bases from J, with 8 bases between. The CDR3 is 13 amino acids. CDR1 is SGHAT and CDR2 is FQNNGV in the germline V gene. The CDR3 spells CASSLTDSYEQYF. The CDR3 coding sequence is TGTGCCAGCAGCTTAACGGACAGCTACGAGCAGTACTTC.

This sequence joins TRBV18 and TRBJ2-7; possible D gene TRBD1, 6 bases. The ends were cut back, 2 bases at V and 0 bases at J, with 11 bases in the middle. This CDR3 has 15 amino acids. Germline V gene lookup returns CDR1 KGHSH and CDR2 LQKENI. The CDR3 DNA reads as TGTGCCAGCTCACCAAGGACAGCCAACTCCTACGAGCAGTACGTC. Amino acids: CASSPRTANSYEQYV.

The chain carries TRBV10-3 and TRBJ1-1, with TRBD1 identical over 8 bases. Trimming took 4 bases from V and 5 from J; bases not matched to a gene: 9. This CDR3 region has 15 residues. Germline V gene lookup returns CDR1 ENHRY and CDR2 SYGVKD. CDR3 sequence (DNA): TGTGCCATCAGTGTACAGGGGGTTTTGGGGACTGAAGCTTTCTTT. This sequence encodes CAISVQGVLGTEAFF.

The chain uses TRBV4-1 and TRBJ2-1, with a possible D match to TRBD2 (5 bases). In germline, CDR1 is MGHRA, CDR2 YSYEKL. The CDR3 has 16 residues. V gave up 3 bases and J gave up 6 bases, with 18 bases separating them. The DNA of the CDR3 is TGCGCCAGCAGCCAGCGAGCGGCCACCGAGCCCAATGAGCAGTTCTTC. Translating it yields CASSQRAATEPNEQFF.

The CDR3 loop reads CASSRGAGGTTDTQYF. In DNA form, the CDR3 reads TGTGCCAGCTCCCGGGGGGCGGGGGGTACCACAGATACGCAGTATTTT. The rearrangement joins TRBV11-2 to TRBJ2-3; 8 positions match TRBD2. CDR1 and CDR2 from the germline V gene are SGHAT and FQNNGV. This CDR3 contains 16 residues. V gave up 8 bases and J gave up 2 bases; unmatched junction bases: 12.

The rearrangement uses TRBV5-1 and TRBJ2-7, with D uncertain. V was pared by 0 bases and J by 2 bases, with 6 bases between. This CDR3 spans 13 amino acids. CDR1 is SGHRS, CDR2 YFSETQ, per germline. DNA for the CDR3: TGCGCCAGCAGCTTGGACATCACCTACGAGCAGTACGTC. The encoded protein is CASSLDITYEQYV.

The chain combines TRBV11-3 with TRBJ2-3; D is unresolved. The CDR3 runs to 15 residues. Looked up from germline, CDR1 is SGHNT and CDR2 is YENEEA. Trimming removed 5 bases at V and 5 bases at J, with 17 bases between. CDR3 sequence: CASSLAGSFGDTQYF. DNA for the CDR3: TGTGCCAGCAGCCTGGCCGGGTCCTTCGGAGATACGCAGTATTTT.

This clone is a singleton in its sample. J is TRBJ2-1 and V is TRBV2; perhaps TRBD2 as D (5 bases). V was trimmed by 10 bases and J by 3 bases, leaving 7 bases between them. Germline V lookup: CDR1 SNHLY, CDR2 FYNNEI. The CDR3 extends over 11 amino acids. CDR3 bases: TGTGCCAACCGGGACTACAATGAGCAGTTCTTC. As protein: CANRDYNEQFF.

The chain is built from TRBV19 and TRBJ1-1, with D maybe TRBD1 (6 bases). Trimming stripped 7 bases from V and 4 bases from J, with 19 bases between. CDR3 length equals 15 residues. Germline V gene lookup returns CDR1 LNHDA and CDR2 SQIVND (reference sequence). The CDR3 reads CASKEAGVESTEAFF. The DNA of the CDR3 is TGTGCCAGTAAGGAGGCAGGGGTCGAGAGCACTGAAGCTTTCTTT.

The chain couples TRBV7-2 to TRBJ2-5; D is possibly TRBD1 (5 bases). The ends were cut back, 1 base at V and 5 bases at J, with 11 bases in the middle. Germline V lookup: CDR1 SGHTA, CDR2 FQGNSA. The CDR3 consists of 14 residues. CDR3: CASSLVVGPETQYF. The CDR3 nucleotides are TGTGCCAGCAGCTTAGTAGTGGGGCCGGAGACCCAGTACTTC.

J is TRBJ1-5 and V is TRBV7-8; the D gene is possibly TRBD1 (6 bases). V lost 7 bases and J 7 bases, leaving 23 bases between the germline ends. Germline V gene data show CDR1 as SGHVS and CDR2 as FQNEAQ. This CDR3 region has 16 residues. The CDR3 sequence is CASTPIAAIGGQPQHF. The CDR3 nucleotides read TGTGCCAGCACCCCCATCGCGGCTATAGGGGGACAGCCCCAGCATTTT.

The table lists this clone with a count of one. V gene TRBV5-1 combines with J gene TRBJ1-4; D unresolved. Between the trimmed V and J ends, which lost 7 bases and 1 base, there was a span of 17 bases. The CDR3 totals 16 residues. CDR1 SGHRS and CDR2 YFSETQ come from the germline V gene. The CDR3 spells CASSLANGETNEKLFF. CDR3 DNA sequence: TGCGCCAGCTCCCTTGCGAACGGGGAAACTAATGAAAAACTGTTTTTT.

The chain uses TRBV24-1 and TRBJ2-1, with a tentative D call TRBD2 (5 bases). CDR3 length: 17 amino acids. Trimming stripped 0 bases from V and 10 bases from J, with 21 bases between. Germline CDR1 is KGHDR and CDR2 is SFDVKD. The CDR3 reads CATSDLPGKGAIWEQFF. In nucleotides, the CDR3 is TGTGCCACCAGTGATTTGCCAGGCAAGGGAGCTATCTGGGAGCAGTTCTTC.

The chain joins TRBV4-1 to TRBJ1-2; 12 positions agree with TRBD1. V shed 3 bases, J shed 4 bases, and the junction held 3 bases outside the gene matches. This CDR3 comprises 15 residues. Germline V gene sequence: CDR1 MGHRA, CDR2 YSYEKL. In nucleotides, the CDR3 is TGCGCCAGCAGCCAGGGACAGGGGGCGGGCTATGGCTACACCTTC. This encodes CASSQGQGAGYGYTF.

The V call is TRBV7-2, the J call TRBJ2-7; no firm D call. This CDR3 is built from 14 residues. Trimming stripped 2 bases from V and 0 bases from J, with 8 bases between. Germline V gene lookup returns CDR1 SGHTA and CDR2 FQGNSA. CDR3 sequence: CASSLTASSYEQYF. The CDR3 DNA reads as TGTGCCAGCAGCTTAACCGCGAGCTCCTACGAGCAGTACTTC. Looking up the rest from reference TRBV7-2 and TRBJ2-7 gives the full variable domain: GAGVSQSPSNKVTEKGKDVELRCDPISGHTALYWYRQSLGQGLEFLIYFQGNSAPDKSGLPSDRFSAERTGGSVSTLTIQRTQQEDSAVYLCASSLTASSYEQYFGPGTRLTVT.

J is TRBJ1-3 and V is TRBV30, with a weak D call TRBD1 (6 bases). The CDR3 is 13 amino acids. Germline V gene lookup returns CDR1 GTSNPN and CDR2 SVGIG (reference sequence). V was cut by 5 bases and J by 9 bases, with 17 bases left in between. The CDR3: CAWSSGGAVTIYF. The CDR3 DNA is TGTGCCTGGTCCTCTGGGGGGGCGGTCACCATATATTTT.

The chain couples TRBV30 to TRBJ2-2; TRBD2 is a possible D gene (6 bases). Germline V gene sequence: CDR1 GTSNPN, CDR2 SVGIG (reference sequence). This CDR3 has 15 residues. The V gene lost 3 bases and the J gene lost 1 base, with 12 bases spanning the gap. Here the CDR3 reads CAWRGTSRNTGELFF. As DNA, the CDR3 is TGTGCCTGGAGGGGCACTAGCAGGAACACCGGGGAGCTGTTTTTT.

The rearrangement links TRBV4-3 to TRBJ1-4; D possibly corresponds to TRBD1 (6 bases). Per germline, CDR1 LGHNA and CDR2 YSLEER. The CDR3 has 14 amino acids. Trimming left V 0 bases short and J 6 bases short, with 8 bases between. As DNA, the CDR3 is TGCGCCAGCAGCCAAGAAGGGGGTGATGAAAAACTGTTTTTT. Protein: CASSQEGGDEKLFF.

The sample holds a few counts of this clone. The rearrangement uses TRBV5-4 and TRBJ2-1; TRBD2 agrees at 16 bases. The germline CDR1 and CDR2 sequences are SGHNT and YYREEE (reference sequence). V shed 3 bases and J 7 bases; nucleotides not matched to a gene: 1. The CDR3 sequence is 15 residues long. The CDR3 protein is CASSSGLAGGNEQFF. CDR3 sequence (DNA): TGTGCCAGCAGCTCGGGACTAGCGGGGGGGAATGAGCAGTTCTTC.